A single sample gave rise to the 10 T cell receptor beta chains below, sequenced in a study of blood T cell repertoires in COVID-19. Produced via immunoSEQ multiplex PCR; TCRdb's table is partial and in-frame only. The sample lists roughly 210,000 clones, about 87% occurring once. The sequenced sample consisted of peripheral blood. The receptor set was obtained from a man aged 65-85 years with acute or convalescent COVID-19.

The chain couples TRBV5-1 to TRBJ1-1; the D gene is possibly TRBD1 (5 bases). The V and J ends lost 3 bases and 4 bases respectively, with 19 bases between them. Looked up from germline, CDR1 is SGHRS and CDR2 is YFSETQ. CDR3 length: 16 residues. CDR3 sequence reads: CASSSNDPGGGTEAFF. The CDR3 coding sequence is TGCGCCAGCAGCTCTAACGATCCCGGGGGAGGCACTGAAGCTTTCTTT.

This rearrangement joins TRBV18 to TRBJ2-5; 10 nucleotides match TRBD2. V lost 1 base, J lost 3 bases, and 8 bases stayed unmatched. The CDR3 is made up of 17 amino acids. From germline, CDR1 is KGHSH and CDR2 LQKENI. The DNA for the CDR3 is TGTGCCAGCTCACCACAGGGCCGGACTAGCGGCGAAGAGACCCAGTACTTC. This sequence encodes CASSPQGRTSGEETQYF.

On this clone: This specimen includes other DNA sequences encoding the same CDR3. This chain uses TRBV18 with TRBJ2-7; 10 bases are a match to TRBD1. The CDR3 loop spans 14 amino acids. In germline, CDR1 is KGHSH, CDR2 LQKENI. V shed 6 bases, J shed 2 bases, and the junction held 4 bases outside the gene matches. This CDR3 is CASSLGTGAYEQYF. The CDR3 DNA follows: TGTGCCAGCTCGCTCGGGACAGGGGCCTACGAGCAGTACTTC.

The chain uses TRBV7-9 and TRBJ1-1, with D possibly being TRBD1 (5 bases). CDR1 is SEHNR, CDR2 FQNEAQ, per germline (reference sequence). This CDR3 has 15 amino acids. V lost 2 bases and J lost 1, with 11 bases in between. DNA for the CDR3: TGTGCCAGCAGCTTACTGGGGGGGACGAACACTGAAGCTTTCTTT. Translation: CASSLLGGTNTEAFF.

The chain joins TRBV19 to TRBJ2-2; D is perhaps TRBD2 (6 bases). Trimming left V 4 bases short and J 8 bases short, with 14 bases between. CDR1 and CDR2 (germline): LNHDA, SQIVND (reference sequence). CDR3 length: 14 amino acids. This chain's CDR3 is CASSSIGGLGELFF. CDR3 coding DNA: TGTGCCAGTAGTAGCATCGGGGGTCTGGGGGAGCTGTTTTTT.

V and J are TRBV6-5 and TRBJ1-5; possible D gene TRBD1, 6 bases. V lost 7 bases to trimming and J lost 3 bases, with 13 bases between them. This CDR3 region has 14 residues. Germline CDR1 reads MNHEY; CDR2 reads SVGAGI. CDR3 DNA sequence: TGTGCCAGCACTCTCGGACAGCTCAATCAGCCCCAGCATTTT. It encodes CASTLGQLNQPQHF.

J is TRBJ2-7 and V is TRBV3-1 (or the pseudogene TRBV3-2), with 7 bases identical to TRBD2. The V segment lost 4 bases and the J segment 0 bases; nucleotides outside the gene matches: 6. This CDR3 is 15 amino acids long. Per germline, CDR1 LGHDT and CDR2 YNNKEL (reference sequence). CDR3 nucleotides: TGTGCCAGCAGCCTGGGGGGGAGGAACTCCTACGAGCAGTACTTC. Translation gives CASSLGGRNSYEQYF.

The J gene is TRBJ2-7, the V gene TRBV2, with a possible D match to TRBD2 (6 bases). Deletions cut 7 bases from V and 5 bases from J, with 24 bases between. This CDR3 comprises 16 residues. CDR1 and CDR2 from the germline V gene are SNHLY and FYNNEI. In DNA form, the CDR3 reads TGTGCCAGCACCGGGGGACGACATAGCTTTCGAGACGAGCAGTACTTC. Translation: CASTGGRHSFRDEQYF.

The gene calls are TRBV14 and TRBJ2-5; possibly TRBD1 for D (7 bases). Germline V gene data show CDR1 as SGHDN and CDR2 as FVKESK. Trimming took off 4 bases at V and 4 bases at J, with 16 bases between the two ends. The CDR3 runs 15 residues. As DNA, the CDR3 is TGTGCCAGCAGCCCGTATCAGCAGGGGGGAGAGACCCAGTACTTC. Protein sequence: CASSPYQQGGETQYF.

The chain couples TRBV19 to TRBJ1-4; 7 bases agree with TRBD1. The V segment lost 3 bases and the J segment 2 bases; nucleotides outside the gene matches: 6. The CDR3 runs 16 residues. CDR1 and CDR2 (germline): LNHDA, SQIVND (reference sequence). The CDR3 region is CASSIKGGSTNEKLFF. The CDR3 DNA reads as TGTGCCAGTAGTATCAAAGGGGGCAGTACTAATGAAAAACTGTTTTTT.